A selection of T cell receptor beta chains follows, all from one sample in a study of tumor and adjacent non-tumor tissue in lung cancer. TCRdb fed the multiplex PCR reads into MiXCR, producing one record per CDR3 protein. This table holds roughly 90,000 distinct CDR3 sequences, about 77% found once. The source material was distant non-tumor lung tissue. These receptors were taken from a woman in her forties or fifties with non-small cell lung cancer. Each CDR3 is given with its conserved first and last residue. Each record gives: J gene, V gene, clone size, D gene, CDR3 protein, CDR3 DNA. D genes are given only for firm matches. Where a row states a size, it is once, few, many or the class of an expanded clone; other rows omit it.

>TRBJ2-1|TRBV6-2/TRBV6-3|.|TRBD2
CTSSLGLAGVNEQFF
TGTACCAGCAGCCTCGGATTAGCGGGTGTAAATGAGCAGTTCTTC
>TRBJ1-1|TRBV6-6|once|TRBD1
CASTQGAITETFF
TGTGCCAGCACGCAGGGGGCCATTACTGAAACTTTCTTC
>TRBJ2-3|TRBV6-6|once|.
CASSTQGHTDTQYF
TGTGCAAGCAGCACCCAGGGACACACAGATACGCAGTATTTT
>TRBJ1-2|TRBV5-4|.|.
CASIFRGAYVYTF
TGTGCCAGCATCTTTCGGGGCGCCTATGTCTACACCTTC
>TRBJ2-3|TRBV4-1|.|.
CDSSQDGATDMQYF
TGCGACAGCAGCCAAGATGGGGCGACAGATATGCAGTATTTT
>TRBJ2-1|TRBV4-1|many|.
CASSQASDNEQFF
TGCGCCAGCAGCCAGGCTAGTGACAATGAGCAGTTCTTC
>TRBJ2-5|TRBV5-1|many|.
CASSLVGETQYF
TGCGCCAGCAGCTTGGTTGGGGAGACCCAGTACTTC
>TRBJ2-1|TRBV11-2|.|.
CTSSSWRAHNEQLF
TGTACCAGCAGCTCCTGGAGGGCCCACAATGAGCAGCTCTTC
>TRBJ2-1|TRBV29-1|.|TRBD1
CSADGIGGVEQFF
TGCAGCGCAGACGGGATAGGGGGCGTTGAGCAGTTTTTC
>TRBJ2-7|TRBV10-1|.|.
CASSLGQGSERYF
TGCGCCAGCAGTCTGGGGCAGGGATCGGAGCGGTACTTC